The present T cell receptor (beta chain) was sequenced within a study of T cell responses to AZD1222 COVID-19 vaccine. This clone was counted a few times. Its antigen is as yet unknown. The protocol was immunoSEQ multiplex PCR, while the TCRdb copy is restricted to in-frame clones and leaves out a portion. The profile shows some 99,000 clones, roughly 86% of them singletons. Germline V gene sequence: CDR1 MNHEY, CDR2 SVGEGT. The CDR3 consists of 15 residues. V shed 3 bases, J shed 3 bases, and the junction held 4 bases outside the gene matches. The study's findings and limits: Reportedly, nearly half the spike-specific TCRs target unmutated variant regions. White British ancestry dominated among donors, who included more females, and clonal diversity was possibly underestimated. It was only after the peak T cell response that any repertoires were sampled.

Second-dose intervals of approximately 4 or approximately 12 weeks were pooled. This receptor was obtained from an adult who received the AZD1222 COVID-19 vaccine. The chain combines TRBV6-2 or TRBV6-3 with TRBJ2-7, with 11 bases aligning to TRBD1. Source: peripheral blood, taken 28 days after the second AZD1222 dose. CDR3 region: CASSYEGTGGYEQYF. CDR3 bases: TGTGCCAGCAGTTATGAAGGGACAGGGGGCTACGAGCAGTACTTC.